The 2 T cell receptor beta chains below come from one sample, sequenced in a study of regulatory T cells in long-lasting Graves disease. This sample's time point: newly diagnosed GD, antithyroid drugs for less than 3 months. PBMC RNA was the source of the TCR library. Arm-PCR with iRepertoire HTBI primers amplified the CDR3 regions for these TCR beta libraries. TCRdb analysed the multiplex PCR reads with MiXCR anew, one entry per CDR3 protein. Of 350,000 to 450,000 distinct CDR3 sequences listed, over 14% are singletons. The same data also went into a second study, on T cells in Graves' hyperthyroidism and ophthalmopathy.

The specimen comprised peripheral blood mononuclear cells (PBMCs), sampled at new diagnosis, from a patient treated with antithyroid drugs. The receptors originated from a woman in her thirties or forties with Graves disease.

At least ten counts were recorded for this clonotype. The J gene is TRBJ1-2, the V gene TRBV29-1; 7 nucleotides match TRBD1. Trimming removed 7 bases from V and 2 bases from J; junction bases left unmatched: 4. Germline CDR1 and CDR2: SQVTM and ANQGSEA. The CDR3 totals 12 residues. DNA for the CDR3: TGCAGCGCCTTGACAGGGAACTATGGCTACACCTTC. It encodes CSALTGNYGYTF.

This clonotype was recorded at least ten times. The rearrangement uses TRBV6-5 and TRBJ2-7, with D perhaps matching TRBD1 (6 bases). Germline lookup yields CDR1 MNHEY and CDR2 SVGAGI. Trimming removed 2 bases at V and 2 bases at J, with 10 bases between. This CDR3 is 14 amino acids long. The CDR3 bases are TGTGCCAGCAGTTACGGGACACCACCCTACGAGCAGTACTTC. The encoded protein is CASSYGTPPYEQYF.